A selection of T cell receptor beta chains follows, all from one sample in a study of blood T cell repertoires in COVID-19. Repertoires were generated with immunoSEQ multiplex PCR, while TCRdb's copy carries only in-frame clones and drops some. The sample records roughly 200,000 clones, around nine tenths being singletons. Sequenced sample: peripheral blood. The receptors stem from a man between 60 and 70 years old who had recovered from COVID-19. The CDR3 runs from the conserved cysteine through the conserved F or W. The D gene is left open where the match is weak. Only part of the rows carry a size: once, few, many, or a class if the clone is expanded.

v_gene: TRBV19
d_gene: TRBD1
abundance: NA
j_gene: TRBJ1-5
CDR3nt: TGTGCCAGTAGCCGGGGGGGCGGGACAGGGTCTACGCAGCCCCAGCATTTT
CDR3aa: CASSRGGGTGSTQPQHF

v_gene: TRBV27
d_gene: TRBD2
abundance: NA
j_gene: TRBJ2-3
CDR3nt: TGTGCCAGCAGTTTACGGGCTAGCGGGACCCGCACAGATACGCAGTATTTT
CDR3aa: CASSLRASGTRTDTQYF

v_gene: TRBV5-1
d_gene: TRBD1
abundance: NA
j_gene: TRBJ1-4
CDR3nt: TGCGCCAGCAGCCCGGGACAGGGGGAAAAACTGTTTTTT
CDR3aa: CASSPGQGEKLFF

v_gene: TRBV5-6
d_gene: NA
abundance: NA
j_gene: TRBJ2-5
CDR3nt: TGTGCCAGCAGCTTTTGGCAGGGGGGAGGAGAGACCCAGTACTTC
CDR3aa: CASSFWQGGGETQYF

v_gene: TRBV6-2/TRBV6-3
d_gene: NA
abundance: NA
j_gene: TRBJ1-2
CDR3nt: TGTGCCAGCAGCCGAGGAGGGAGTAACTATGGCTACACCTTC
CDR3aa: CASSRGGSNYGYTF

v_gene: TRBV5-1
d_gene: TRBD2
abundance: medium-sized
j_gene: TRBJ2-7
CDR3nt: TGCGCCAGCAAGTCTAGCGGGGGCTCCTACGAGCAGTACTTC
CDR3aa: CASKSSGGSYEQYF

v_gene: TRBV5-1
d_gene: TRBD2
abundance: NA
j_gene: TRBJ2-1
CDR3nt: TGCGCCAGCAAACTAGCGGGGGGGCTCATGAGTGAGCAGTTCTTC
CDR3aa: CASKLAGGLMSEQFF

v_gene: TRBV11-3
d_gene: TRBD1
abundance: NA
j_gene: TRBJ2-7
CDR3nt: TGTGCCAGCAGCTCGGGACAGGGACGTTCTACGAAGCAGTACTTC
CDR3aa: CASSSGQGRSTKQYF

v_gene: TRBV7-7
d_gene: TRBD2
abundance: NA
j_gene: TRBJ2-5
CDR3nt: TGTGCCAGCAGCTTAGGACTAGCGGGGGGGCGTAGTGAGACCCAGTACTTC
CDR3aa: CASSLGLAGGRSETQYF

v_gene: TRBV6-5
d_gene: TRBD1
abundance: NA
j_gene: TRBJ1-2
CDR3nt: TGTGCCAGCAGTTATCCGGGACAGGGGGCCTATGGCTACACCTTC
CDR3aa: CASSYPGQGAYGYTF

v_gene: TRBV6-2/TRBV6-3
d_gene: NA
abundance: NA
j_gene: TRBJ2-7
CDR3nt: TGTGCCAGCAGTTACTCGAGGTTTGGGGGCCCTAGCTCCTACGAGCAGTACTTC
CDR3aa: CASSYSRFGGPSSYEQYF

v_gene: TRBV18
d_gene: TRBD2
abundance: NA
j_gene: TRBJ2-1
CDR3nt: TGTGCCAGCTCACCTATTAGCGGGAACTACAATGAGCAGTTCTTC
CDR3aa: CASSPISGNYNEQFF

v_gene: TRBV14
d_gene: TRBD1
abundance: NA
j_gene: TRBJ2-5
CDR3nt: TGTGCCAGCAGCACAGGGACAGGGGGCTTTCAAGGGACCCAGTACTTC
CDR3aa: CASSTGTGGFQGTQYF

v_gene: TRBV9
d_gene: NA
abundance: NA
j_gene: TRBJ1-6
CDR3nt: TGTGCCAGCAGCACCCGGGGAGGGGGGAATTCACCCCTCCACTTT
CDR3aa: CASSTRGGGNSPLHF

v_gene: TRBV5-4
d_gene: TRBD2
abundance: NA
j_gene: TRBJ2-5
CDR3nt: TGTGCCAGCAGTCGGGGGGATCGGGAGACCCAGTACTTC
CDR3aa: CASSRGDRETQYF

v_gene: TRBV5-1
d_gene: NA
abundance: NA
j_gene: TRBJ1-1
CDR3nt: TGCGCCAGCAGCTTGGGGCGGGGGGCGGACACTGAAGCTTTCTTT
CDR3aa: CASSLGRGADTEAFF

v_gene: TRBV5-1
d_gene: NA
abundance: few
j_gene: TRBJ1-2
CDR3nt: TGCGCCAGCAGCTTTTCAGGGCCCAGTTCTTATGGCTACACCTTC
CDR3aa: CASSFSGPSSYGYTF

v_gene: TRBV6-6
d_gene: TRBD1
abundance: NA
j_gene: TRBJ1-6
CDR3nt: TGTGCCAGCAGTTACTCGACAGGGCCCGGTGGTTCACCCCTCCACTTT
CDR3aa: CASSYSTGPGGSPLHF

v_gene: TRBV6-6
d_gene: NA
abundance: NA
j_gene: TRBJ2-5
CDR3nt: TGTGCCAGCAGTTACTCTCCCGGTCAGGGGGAGACCCAGTACTTC
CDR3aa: CASSYSPGQGETQYF

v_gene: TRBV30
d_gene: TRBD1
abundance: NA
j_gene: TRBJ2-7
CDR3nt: TGTGCCTGGAGAGGGGGCTCATACGAGCAGTACTTC
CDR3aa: CAWRGGSYEQYF

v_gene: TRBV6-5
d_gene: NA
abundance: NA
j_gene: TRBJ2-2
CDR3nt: TGTGCCAGCACCACAGGGGGGGACACCGGGGAGCTGTTTTTT
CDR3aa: CASTTGGDTGELFF

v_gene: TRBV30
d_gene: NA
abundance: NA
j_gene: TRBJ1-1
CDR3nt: TGTGCCTGGAGTCCTACAGGGTGGGAAGCTTTCTTT
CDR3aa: CAWSPTGWEAFF

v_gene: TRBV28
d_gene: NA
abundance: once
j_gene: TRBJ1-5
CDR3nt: TGTGCCAGCAGTGACGCCTCCGGGACAACCGATCAGCCCCAGCATTTT
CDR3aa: CASSDASGTTDQPQHF

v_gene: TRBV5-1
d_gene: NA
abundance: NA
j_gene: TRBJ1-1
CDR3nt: TGCGCCAGCAGCTTGGACGCGGGAAACCCTGAAGCTTTCTTT
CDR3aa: CASSLDAGNPEAFF

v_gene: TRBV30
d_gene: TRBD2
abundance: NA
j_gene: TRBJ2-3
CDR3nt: TGTGCCTGGAGTGTACTACTAGCGGCAGATACGCAGTATTTT
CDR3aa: CAWSVLLAADTQYF

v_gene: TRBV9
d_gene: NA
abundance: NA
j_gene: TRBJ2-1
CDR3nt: TGTGCCAGCAGCGCAGGCAGTGAGCAGTTCTTC
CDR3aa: CASSAGSEQFF

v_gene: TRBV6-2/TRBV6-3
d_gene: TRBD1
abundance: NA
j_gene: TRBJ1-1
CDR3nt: TGTGCCAGCAGTTCCGCCCGGACAGGGGGGGAGAACACTGAAGCTTTCTTT
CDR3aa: CASSSARTGGENTEAFF

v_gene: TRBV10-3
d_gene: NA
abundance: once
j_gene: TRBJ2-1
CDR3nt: TGTGCCATCAGTGAGAGCGGAACCTACAATGAGCAGTTCTTC
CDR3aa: CAISESGTYNEQFF

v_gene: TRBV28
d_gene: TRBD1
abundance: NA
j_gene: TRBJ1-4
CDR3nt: TGTGCCAGCAGTTTGGTGGGACAGGGAACTAATGAAAAACTGTTTTTT
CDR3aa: CASSLVGQGTNEKLFF

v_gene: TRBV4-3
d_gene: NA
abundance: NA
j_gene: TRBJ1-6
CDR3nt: TGCGCCAGCAGCCAAGATCATTTGTCCCCCGGAGGGTCTTCACCCCTCCACTTT
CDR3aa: CASSQDHLSPGGSSPLHF

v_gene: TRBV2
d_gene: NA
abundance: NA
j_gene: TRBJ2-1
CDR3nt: TGTGCCAGCCGACCGGGGGTAGACAATGAGCAGTTCTTC
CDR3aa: CASRPGVDNEQFF